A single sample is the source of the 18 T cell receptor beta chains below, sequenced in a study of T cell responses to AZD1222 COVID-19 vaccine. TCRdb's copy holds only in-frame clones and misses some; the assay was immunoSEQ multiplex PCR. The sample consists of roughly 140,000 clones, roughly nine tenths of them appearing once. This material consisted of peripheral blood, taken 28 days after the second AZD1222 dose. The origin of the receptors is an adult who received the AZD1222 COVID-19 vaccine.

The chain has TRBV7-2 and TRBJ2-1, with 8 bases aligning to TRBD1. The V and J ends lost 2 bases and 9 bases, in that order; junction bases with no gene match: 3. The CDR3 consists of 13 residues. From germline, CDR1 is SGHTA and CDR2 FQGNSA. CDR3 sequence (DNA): TGTGCCAGCAGCTTATCAGGGGGCAGTGAGCAGTTCTTC. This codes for CASSLSGGSEQFF.

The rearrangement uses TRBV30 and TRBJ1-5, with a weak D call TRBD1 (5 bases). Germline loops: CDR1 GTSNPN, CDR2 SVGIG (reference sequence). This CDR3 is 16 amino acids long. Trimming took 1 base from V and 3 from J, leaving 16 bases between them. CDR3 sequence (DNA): TGTGCCTGGAGTGGAAGAGGGGTTAGTAACAATCAGCCCCAGCATTTT. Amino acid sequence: CAWSGRGVSNNQPQHF.

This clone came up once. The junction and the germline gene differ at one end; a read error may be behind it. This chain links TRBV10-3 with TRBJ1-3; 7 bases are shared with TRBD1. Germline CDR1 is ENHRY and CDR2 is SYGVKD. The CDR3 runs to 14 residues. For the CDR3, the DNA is TGTGCCATCAATGAGGGGGCTACTGGAAACACCATATATTTT. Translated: CAINEGATGNTIYF.

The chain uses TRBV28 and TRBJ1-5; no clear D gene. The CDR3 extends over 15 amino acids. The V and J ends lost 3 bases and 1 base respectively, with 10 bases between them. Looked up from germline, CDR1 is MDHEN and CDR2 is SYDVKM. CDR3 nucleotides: TGTGCCAGCAGTTTGGTGGGTCCCAGCAATCAGCCCCAGCATTTT. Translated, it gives CASSLVGPSNQPQHF.

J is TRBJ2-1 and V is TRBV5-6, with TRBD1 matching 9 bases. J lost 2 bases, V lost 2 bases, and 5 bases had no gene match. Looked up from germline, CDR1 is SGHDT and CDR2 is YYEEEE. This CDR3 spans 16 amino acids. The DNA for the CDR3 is TGTGCCAGCAGCTTTCGAGGACAGGGGCCCTACAATGAGCAGTTCTTC. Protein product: CASSFRGQGPYNEQFF.

CDR3 coding DNA: TGTGCCAGTAGTATAGAACGGAACACCGGGGAGCTGTTTTTT. This sequence encodes CASSIERNTGELFF. The chain combines TRBV19 with TRBJ2-2; D unclear. Germline-derived CDR1 and CDR2 are LNHDA and SQIVND (reference sequence). This CDR3 is 14 amino acids long. Trimming pared 0 bases from V and 1 base from J, leaving 3 bases between.

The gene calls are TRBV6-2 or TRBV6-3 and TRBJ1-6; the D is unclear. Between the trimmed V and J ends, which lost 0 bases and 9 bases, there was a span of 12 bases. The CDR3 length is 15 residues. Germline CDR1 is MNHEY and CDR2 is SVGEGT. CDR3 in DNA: TGTGCCAGCAGTTACTCGTGGGCAAAAATTTCACCCCTCCACTTT. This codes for CASSYSWAKISPLHF.

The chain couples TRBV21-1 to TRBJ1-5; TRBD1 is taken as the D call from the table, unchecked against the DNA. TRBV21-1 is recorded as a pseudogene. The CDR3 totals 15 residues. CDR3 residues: CASSIRDSSNQPQHF. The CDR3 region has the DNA TGTGCCAGCAGCATTCGGGACAGTAGCAATCAGCCCCAGCATTTT.

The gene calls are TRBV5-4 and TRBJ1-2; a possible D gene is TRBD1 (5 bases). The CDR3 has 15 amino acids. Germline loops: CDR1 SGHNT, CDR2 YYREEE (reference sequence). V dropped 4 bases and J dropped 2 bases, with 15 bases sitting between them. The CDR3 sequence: CASSPRAEGNYGYTF. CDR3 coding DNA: TGTGCCAGCAGCCCAAGGGCGGAGGGGAACTATGGCTACACCTTC.

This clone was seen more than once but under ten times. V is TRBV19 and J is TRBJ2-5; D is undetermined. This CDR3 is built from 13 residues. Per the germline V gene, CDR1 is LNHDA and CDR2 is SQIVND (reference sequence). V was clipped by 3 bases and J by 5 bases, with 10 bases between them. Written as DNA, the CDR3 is TGTGCCAGTAGTATCGACGGGTGGGAGACCCAGTACTTC. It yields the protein CASSIDGWETQYF.

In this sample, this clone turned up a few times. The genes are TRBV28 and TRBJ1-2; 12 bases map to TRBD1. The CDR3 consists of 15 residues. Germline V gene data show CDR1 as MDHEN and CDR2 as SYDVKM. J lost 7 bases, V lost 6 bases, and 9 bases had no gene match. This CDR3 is CASSRSGQGASGYTF. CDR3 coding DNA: TGTGCCAGCAGCAGATCGGGACAGGGGGCGTCTGGCTACACCTTC.

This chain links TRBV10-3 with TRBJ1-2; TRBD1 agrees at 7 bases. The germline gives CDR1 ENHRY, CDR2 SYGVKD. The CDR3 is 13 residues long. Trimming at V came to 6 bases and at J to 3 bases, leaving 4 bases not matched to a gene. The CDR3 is CAISPGTDYGYTF. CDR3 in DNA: TGTGCCATCAGCCCCGGGACAGACTATGGCTACACCTTC.

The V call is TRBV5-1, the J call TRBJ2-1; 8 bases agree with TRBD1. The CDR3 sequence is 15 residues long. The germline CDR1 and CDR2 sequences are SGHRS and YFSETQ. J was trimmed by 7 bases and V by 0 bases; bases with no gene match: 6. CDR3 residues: CASSLGLGTGNEQFF. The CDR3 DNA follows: TGCGCCAGCAGCTTGGGTTTGGGGACAGGTAATGAGCAGTTCTTC.

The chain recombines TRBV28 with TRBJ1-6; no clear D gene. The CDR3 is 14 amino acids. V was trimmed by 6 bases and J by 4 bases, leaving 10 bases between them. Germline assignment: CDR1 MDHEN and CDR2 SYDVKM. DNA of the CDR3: TGTGCCAGCAGAAAGTCGGGGTATAATTCACCCCTCCACTTT. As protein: CASRKSGYNSPLHF.

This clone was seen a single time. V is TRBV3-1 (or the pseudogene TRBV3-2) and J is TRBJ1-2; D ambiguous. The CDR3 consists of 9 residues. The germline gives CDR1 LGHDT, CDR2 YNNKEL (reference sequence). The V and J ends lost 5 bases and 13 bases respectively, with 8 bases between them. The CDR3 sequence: CASSVKGTF. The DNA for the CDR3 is TGTGCCAGCAGCGTAAAGGGCACCTTC.

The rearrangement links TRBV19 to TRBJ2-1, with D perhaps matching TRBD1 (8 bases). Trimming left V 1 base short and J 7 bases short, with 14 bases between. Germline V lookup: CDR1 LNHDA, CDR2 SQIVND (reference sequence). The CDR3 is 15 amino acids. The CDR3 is CASSIADRGGNEQFF. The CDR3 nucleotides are TGTGCCAGTAGTATAGCTGACAGGGGAGGGAATGAGCAGTTCTTC.

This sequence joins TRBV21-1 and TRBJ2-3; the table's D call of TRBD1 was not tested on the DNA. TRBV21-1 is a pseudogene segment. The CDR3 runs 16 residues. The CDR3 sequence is CASSKNQGDSTDTQYF. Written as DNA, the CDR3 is TGTGCCAGCAGCAAAAACCAGGGGGATAGCACAGATACGCAGTATTTT.

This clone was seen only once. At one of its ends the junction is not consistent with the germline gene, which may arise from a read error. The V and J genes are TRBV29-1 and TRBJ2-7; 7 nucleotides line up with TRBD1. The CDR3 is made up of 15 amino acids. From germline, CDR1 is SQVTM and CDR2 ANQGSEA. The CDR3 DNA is TGCAGCGTAGAAGGCCGACAGGGAGTAGGCAACGAGCAGTACTTC. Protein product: CSVEGRQGVGNEQYF.